A selection of T cell receptor beta chains follows, all from one sample in a study of beta chain features in type 1 diabetes. Sequencing was performed with immunoSEQ multiplex PCR; in TCRdb, only in-frame clones are kept and a portion is missing. In the table there are fewer than 200,000 clones, roughly an eighth of which are singletons. Sequenced sample: central memory CD4+ T cells from blood. The receptor set was obtained from a woman between 18 and 29 years old in good health. Each CDR3 is given with its conserved first and last residue. Each record gives: J gene, V gene, D gene, CDR3 length, clone size, CDR3 DNA, CDR3 protein. D genes are given only for firm matches. The size entry is marked missing in some rows and otherwise reads once, few, many or a size class.

TRBJ1-5,TRBV30,-,13,few,TGTGCCTGGACAGGGCAGAGCAATCAGCCCCAGCATTTT,CAWTGQSNQPQHF
TRBJ2-3,TRBV18,TRBD1,15,-,TGTGCCAGCTCACCGGGACAGGGCCTTCTCGATACGCAGTATTTT,CASSPGQGLLDTQYF
TRBJ2-3,TRBV7-3,-,17,-,TGTGCCAGCAGCGTCGGTGGGGCTAGCGATAGCACAGATACGCAGTATTTT,CASSVGGASDSTDTQYF
TRBJ2-5,TRBV5-5,-,13,few,TGTGCCAGCCGACCGACAGTCCAAGAGACCCAGTACTTC,CASRPTVQETQYF
TRBJ2-7,TRBV5-4,TRBD2,15,-,TGTGCCAGCAGCTTGGGGAGCGGGAGCTCGTACGAGCAGTACTTC,CASSLGSGSSYEQYF
TRBJ2-5,TRBV6-7,TRBD1,15,few,TGTGCCAGCAGTTACTATACAGGGGGCGTAAAGACCCAGTACTTC,CASSYYTGGVKTQYF
TRBJ1-1,TRBV9,TRBD1,16,few,TGTGCCAGCAGCGTAGCTACAGGGGTGACGGACACTGAAGCTTTCTTT,CASSVATGVTDTEAFF
TRBJ1-2,TRBV9,-,16,many,TGTGCCAGCAGCGTGGAAACCGGACAGCAGGACTATGGCTACACCTTC,CASSVETGQQDYGYTF
TRBJ2-7,TRBV5-6,-,15,-,TGTGCCAGCAGCGTGCTTTCAGGGGCAATCTACGAGCAGTACTTC,CASSVLSGAIYEQYF
TRBJ2-3,TRBV7-2,TRBD2,19,-,TGTGCCAGCAGCTTATCGGGAGGGAGTTCAATCCACTACACAGATACGCAGTATTTT,CASSLSGGSSIHYTDTQYF
TRBJ1-2,TRBV9,-,12,-,TGTGCCAGCACCCCACAGAACTATGGCTACACCTTC,CASTPQNYGYTF
TRBJ1-1,TRBV7-2,-,13,-,TGTGCCAGCAGCTCTCAGGGTAGCACTGAAGCTTTCTTT,CASSSQGSTEAFF
TRBJ1-2,TRBV28,-,13,-,TGTGCCAGCAGTCCACAGGGTAGACATGGCTACACCTTC,CASSPQGRHGYTF
TRBJ1-2,TRBV5-1,-,14,few,TGCGCCAGCAGCTTGGATGGAGGACCAGCGGGCTACACCTTC,CASSLDGGPAGYTF
TRBJ1-5,TRBV5-1,-,14,few,TGCGCCAGCAGCTTGGGACAGGTCGGTCAGCCCCAGCATTTT,CASSLGQVGQPQHF
TRBJ2-1,TRBV7-2,-,14,-,TGTGCCAGCAGCTTTGACAGGAGATACAATGAGCAGTTCTTC,CASSFDRRYNEQFF
TRBJ1-2,TRBV7-9,-,15,few,TGTGCCAGCAGCCCCAGAGCTACAGAAGTCTATGGCTACACCTTC,CASSPRATEVYGYTF
TRBJ1-5,TRBV28,-,15,-,TGTGCCAGCAGGCTCCTAGGGAGGAACAATCAGCCCCAGCATTTT,CASRLLGRNNQPQHF
TRBJ1-2,TRBV19,TRBD1,14,-,TGTGCCAGTAGCCTTGCCCGGGACAGGGGAGCTGGCACCTTC,CASSLARDRGAGTF
TRBJ2-1,TRBV7-2,-,13,few,TGTGCCAGCAGCTTGACTAGTCACAATGAGCAGTTCTTC,CASSLTSHNEQFF
TRBJ2-7,TRBV7-9,TRBD1,17,-,TGTGCCAGCAGCTTACTCGAGCCGGGACAGGACCCCTACGAGCAGTACTTC,CASSLLEPGQDPYEQYF
TRBJ1-1,TRBV5-1,-,13,-,TGCGCCAGCAGCTACAATGGACAGTCTGAAGCTTTCTTT,CASSYNGQSEAFF
TRBJ2-7,TRBV29-1,-,12,few,TGCAGCGTTGGGTTTCAGGGAGGTGAGCAGTACTTC,CSVGFQGGEQYF
TRBJ2-1,TRBV6-6,TRBD2,15,few,TGTGCCAGCAGTTACACGCGGTCGCGGGGGAGTGAGCAGTTCTTC,CASSYTRSRGSEQFF
TRBJ1-1,TRBV6-6,-,14,few,TGTGCCAGCAGTGGCGGGACGACCAACACTGAAGCTTTCTTT,CASSGGTTNTEAFF
TRBJ2-7,TRBV10-1,TRBD1,14,few,TGCGCCAGCAGTGAACAGGGGTTGCTGTCCGAGCAGTACTTC,CASSEQGLLSEQYF
TRBJ2-2,TRBV7-2,TRBD2,15,-,TGTGCCACCACCCTCGGAGCGGGAGGGACCGGGGAGCTGTTTTTT,CATTLGAGGTGELFF
TRBJ1-5,TRBV2,-,15,many,TGTGCCAGCAGTCCTAGTCCTTATAGCAATCAGCCCCAGCATTTT,CASSPSPYSNQPQHF
TRBJ2-7,TRBV30,-,11,few,TGTGCCTGGTCACAGGCCTACGAGCAGTACTTC,CAWSQAYEQYF
TRBJ2-1,TRBV19,TRBD2,19,-,TGTGCCAGTAGTATAGAAGGACTAGCGGGAGGGCCCTCCGACAATGAGCAGTTCTTC,CASSIEGLAGGPSDNEQFF
TRBJ2-1,TRBV2,TRBD2,15,-,TGTGCCAGCAGTGGGACTAGCGGGAGAAGAGGTGAGCAGTTCTTC,CASSGTSGRRGEQFF
TRBJ2-1,TRBV13,TRBD2,15,few,TGTGCCAGCAGCTTTGGGGGACTAGCGGGAGTTGAGCAGTTCTTC,CASSFGGLAGVEQFF
TRBJ1-2,TRBV28,TRBD1,16,few,TGTGCCAGCAAGGTCGGGACAGCTGTAACTAACTATGGCTACACCTTC,CASKVGTAVTNYGYTF
TRBJ2-2,TRBV5-1,-,15,-,TGCGCCAGCAGATACGGAGGGCCGGAAACCGGGGAGCTGTTTTTT,CASRYGGPETGELFF
TRBJ2-7,TRBV28,-,14,-,TGTGCCAGCAGCAGGCTCCCCCAGCTCTACGAGCAGTACTTC,CASSRLPQLYEQYF
TRBJ1-3,TRBV9,-,15,-,TGTGCCAGCAGCGAAACAGCTTACTCTGGAAACACCATATATTTT,CASSETAYSGNTIYF
TRBJ2-3,TRBV2,-,14,few,TGTGCCAGCAGTGTGTTCCAGGATGTGGATTCAGGGGATTTT,CASSVFQDVDSGDF
TRBJ2-4,TRBV7-2,-,15,few,TGTGCCAGCAGCTTAGGGGGCTCGGCCAAAAACATTCAGTACTTC,CASSLGGSAKNIQYF
TRBJ2-1,TRBV19,-,17,few,TGTGCCAGTAGGCCGGCGGGGAGGCTGAGGTCTGGAAATGAGCAGTTCTTC,CASRPAGRLRSGNEQFF
TRBJ1-2,TRBV28,TRBD1,14,-,TGTGCCAGCAGTACGACAGGGGGCACCTATGGCTACACCTTC,CASSTTGGTYGYTF
TRBJ2-1,TRBV7-2,TRBD2,16,few,TGTGCCAGCAGCTTAGGGGGGACTAGCGGGAGGTATGAGCAGTTCTTC,CASSLGGTSGRYEQFF
TRBJ2-1,TRBV28,TRBD2,16,few,TGTGCCAGCAGTTTAGGTGGGGCTAGCGGCGAAGATGAGCAGTTCTTC,CASSLGGASGEDEQFF
TRBJ2-6,TRBV4-2,-,19,-,TGTGCCAGCAGCCAAGTTGGGGGAGGAAGGCCCTCTGGGGCCAACGTCCTGACTTTC,CASSQVGGGRPSGANVLTF
TRBJ1-3,TRBV28,-,12,-,TGTGCCAGCACTTATTCGGGAAACACCATATATTTT,CASTYSGNTIYF
TRBJ2-7,TRBV28,-,15,few,TGTGCCAGCAGTTTTTTGAGCAGGGGAACCTACGAGCAGTACTTC,CASSFLSRGTYEQYF
TRBJ1-1,TRBV19,-,15,few,TGTGCCAGTAGGACCCTGGGGGGGTCGAACACTGAAGCTTTCTTT,CASRTLGGSNTEAFF
TRBJ2-7,TRBV18,TRBD2,15,once,TGTGCCAGCTCACCAGGCCGGGACTACTCCTACGAGCAGTACTTC,CASSPGRDYSYEQYF
TRBJ2-1,TRBV5-4,TRBD2,14,-,TGTGCCAGCAGCTCAAGACTAGCCCCCAATGAGCAGTTCTTC,CASSSRLAPNEQFF
TRBJ2-1,TRBV28,TRBD2,15,few,TGTGCCAGCGGCCAGACTAGCGGGAGAATAAATGAGCAGTTCTTC,CASGQTSGRINEQFF
TRBJ2-7,TRBV29-1,-,15,few,TGCAGCGTTGAAGAACCAACAGGTCTCTCCTACGAGCAGTACTTC,CSVEEPTGLSYEQYF
TRBJ1-4,TRBV5-4,-,15,few,TGTGCCAGCAGCTTAGCAGGAACAACTAATGAAAAACTGTTTTTT,CASSLAGTTNEKLFF
TRBJ1-2,TRBV7-9,-,14,few,TGTGCCAGCAGTCCAACAGGGATTGGCTATGGCTACACCTTC,CASSPTGIGYGYTF
TRBJ2-1,TRBV11-2,TRBD1,16,few,TGTGCCAGCAGCCGGCCGGGACAGGGGGCTTTACGCGAGCAGTTCTTC,CASSRPGQGALREQFF
TRBJ2-7,TRBV27,-,13,-,TGTGCCAGCAGTTCCAATAGCGCCCCAGAACAGTACTTC,CASSSNSAPEQYF
TRBJ2-1,TRBV11-3,-,17,-,TGTGCCAGCAGCCCGGGGGGCAGGGCTAACTCCTACAATGAGCAGTTCTTC,CASSPGGRANSYNEQFF
TRBJ2-7,TRBV7-2,-,16,-,TGTGCCAGCAGCTTAGCTGGGGGAGGAAGCTCCTACGAGCAGTACTTC,CASSLAGGGSSYEQYF
TRBJ1-1,TRBV30,-,13,-,TGTGCCTGGACGGCGGGAATGAACACTGAAGCTTTCTTT,CAWTAGMNTEAFF
TRBJ1-1,TRBV5-5,-,16,-,TGTGCCAGCAGCTTGGGGGTCGCCAGGGCGAACACTGAAGCTTTCTTT,CASSLGVARANTEAFF
TRBJ1-2,TRBV25-1,TRBD1,13,-,TGTGCCAGCAGTGCAGACAGGGTCTATGGCTACACCTTC,CASSADRVYGYTF